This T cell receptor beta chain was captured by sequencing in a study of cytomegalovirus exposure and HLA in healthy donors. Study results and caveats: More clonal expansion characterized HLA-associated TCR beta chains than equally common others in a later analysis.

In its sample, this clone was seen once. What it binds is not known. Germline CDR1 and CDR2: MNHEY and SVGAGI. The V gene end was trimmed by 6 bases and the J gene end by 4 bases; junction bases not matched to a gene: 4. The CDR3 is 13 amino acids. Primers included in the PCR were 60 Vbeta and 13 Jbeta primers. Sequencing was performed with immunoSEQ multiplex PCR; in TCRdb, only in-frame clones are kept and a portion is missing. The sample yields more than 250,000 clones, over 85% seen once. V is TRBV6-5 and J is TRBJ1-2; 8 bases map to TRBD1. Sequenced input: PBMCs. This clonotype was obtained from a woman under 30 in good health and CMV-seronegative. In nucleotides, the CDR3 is TGTGCCAGCAGACTGCAGGGGGCCTATGGCTACACCTTC. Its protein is CASRLQGAYGYTF.